Detailed here is one T cell receptor (beta chain). This sample is drawn from a study of blood T cell repertoires in COVID-19. Trimming left V 0 bases short and J 10 bases short, with 19 bases between. Germline CDR1 and CDR2: SGHRS and YFSETQ. This CDR3 region has 15 residues. Original handling: Counts of nucleated cells, estimated from reference gene primer amplification, were obtained. Measured with immunoSEQ multiplex PCR; TCRdb has only the in-frame clones, and not every one. V and J calls and clone size are given by that table; D and trimming were obtained from the DNA. The repertoire includes around 97,000 clones, over 70% of them detected once, and 13% sits in the top ten.

The receptor comes from a human donor in a cohort sampled during active or convalescent COVID-19. The sample taken for sequencing was peripheral blood. The J gene is TRBJ1-1, the V gene TRBV5-1; D gene unclear. The CDR3 bases are TGCGCCAGCAGCTTGGATGGGAGCGTCGGGAGATTAGCTTTCTTT. It translates to CASSLDGSVGRLAFF.